This record covers a single T cell receptor (beta chain). Its target antigen remains unknown. No much larger clone exists at a distance of one base, and base qualities are not known. The time point tag for this specimen amounts to: naive CD8 control sorted from an acute-time-point sample. Enrolled in the Montreal Hepatitis C Cohort (HEPCO) in Canada, the donors were people who inject drugs, and these donors were followed every 3 months. Acute primary HCV infection was defined as a positive HCV RNA or antibody test after a negative test within the previous 24 weeks. CD3, CD8 and CD45RO antibodies were used for surface staining, and dead cells were excluded with an aqua fixable dye. The cohort comprised several spontaneous resolvers, defined by HCV RNA clearance within 24 weeks. From thawed, previously cryostored peripheral blood mononuclear cells, CD8+ T cells were purified through negative selection performed by means of the MACS CD8+ T cell Isolation Kit. A BD FACSAria II cell sorter was used to sort the cells.

This sample was taken from a study of CD8 T cells in acute hepatitis C reinfection (dated by TCRdb to about 2021). In the study overall: The study profiled the TCRbeta repertoire of CD8+ T cells specific for the HCV NS3-1073 epitope during acute infection and after viral clearance. Paired acute and follow-up samples were contributed by four spontaneous resolvers.

Study-wide conclusions, independent of this receptor: High diversity was observed in NS3-1073 specific repertoires, and no significant differences in diversity were found between acute resolver, follow-up resolver and acute chronic samples. CDR3 sequences shared with other epitopes were rare, and differing sequencing approaches may have limited exact matching. TRBV04 and TRBV06 gene families were preferentially used in all groups, and this usage was not explained by overrepresentation in the naive pool. Thirteen public clonotypes were found regardless of outcome, and V04-02/J02-02 was used by one public clonotype. NS3-1073 specific cells were too rare to sort in chronically infected subjects, so no follow-up repertoires exist for those subjects. Because bulk sequencing covered only the TCRbeta chain, the alphabeta pairing of public clonotypes could not be determined.

Its CDR3 holds 13 amino acids, cysteine through phenylalanine. This entry keeps only the CDR3 DNA: 39 bases, framed from base 1. V was cut back by 3 bases and J by 7 bases, leaving a gap of 10 bases between them. CDR1 LNHDA and CDR2 SQIVND are derived from the germline V gene (reference sequence). The FACS-sorted cells had their genomic DNA extracted, and the commercial immunoSEQ service was used to sequence the TCRbeta chains. Per the source publication's procedure: The repertoire data were analyzed using ImmunoSEQ Analyzer software v3.0 and R v3.5.1. Only productive rearrangements were analyzed, because sequences with stop codons or out-of-frame rearrangements were removed. The sequencing provider supplied the Simpson diversity, Shannon entropy, CDR3 length and nucleotide addition metrics. Based on frequency, clonotypes were placed into dominant, sub-dominant, low or lowest abundance groups, and clonotypes under 0.1% were left out of most analyses. A CDR3 amino acid clonotype was called public if the clonotype appeared in at least two subjects at a cumulative frequency of at least 0.5%. Drawn from immuneACCESS, this table holds only the in-frame rearrangements with V and J called that TCRdb kept. Clones are partly lost; checked studies trace under half to an unresolved V gene and leave the rest unexplained. V, J and clone size are taken as reported in that table, and D and trimming were inferred from the DNA itself. A total of around 36,000 clones appear in this sample, 75% to 90% of them only once. The ten largest clones capture about a tenth of the sample.

The source material was naive CD8+ T cells from PBMCs. The cell subset or site label for this specimen denotes: sorted total naive CD45RO-negative CD8+ T cells. The receptor was isolated from a woman younger than 30 who spontaneously cleared hepatitis C infection. The chain is assembled from TRBV19 and TRBJ2-1; a confident D gene designation cannot be given. The CDR3 in this case is CASSISGMNEQFF. The nucleotides are TGTGCCAGTAGTATTTCTGGTATGAATGAGCAGTTCTTC.